The 18 T cell receptor beta chains given below trace back to one sample, sequenced in a study of blood T cell repertoires in COVID-19. TCRdb's table, derived via immunoSEQ multiplex PCR, lists solely in-frame clones and lacks some. The sample consists of around 150,000 clones, 60% to 80% of them appearing once. The material sequenced was PBMCs or T cells enriched from blood (not recorded which). The receptors derive from a woman in her 50s who had recovered from COVID-19.

This clone has just one count. The chain recombines TRBV6-5 with TRBJ1-2; a weak D match, TRBD1 (6 bases). The V end was cut by 7 bases, the J end by 2 bases, with 11 bases between. There are 13 residues in the CDR3. CDR1 MNHEY and CDR2 SVGAGI come from the germline V gene. The CDR3 coding sequence is TGTGCCAGCACCCGGACAGCCAACTATGGCTACACCTTC. Translating it yields CASTRTANYGYTF.

The chain carries TRBV2 and TRBJ1-6, with D unclear. CDR3 length: 14 residues. V was trimmed by 3 bases and J by 0 bases, leaving 3 bases between them. From germline, CDR1 is SNHLY and CDR2 FYNNEI. This CDR3 is CASSESSYNSPLHF. CDR3 nucleotides: TGTGCCAGCAGTGAGAGCTCCTATAATTCACCCCTCCACTTT. The whole variable domain, remainder taken from reference TRBV2 and TRBJ1-6, is EPEVTQTPSHQVTQMGQEVILRCVPISNHLYFYWYRQILGQKVEFLVSFYNNEISEKSEIFDDQFSVERPDGSNFTLKIRSTKLEDSAMYFCASSESSYNSPLHFGNGTRLTVT.

V is TRBV6-5 and J is TRBJ1-4; D is possibly TRBD1 (5 bases). V lost 0 bases to trimming and J lost 8 bases, with 13 bases between them. Germline CDR1 reads MNHEY; CDR2 reads SVGAGI. This CDR3 is built from 15 residues. The CDR3 DNA is TGTGCCAGCAGTTACTCGGGGGGGGGAGGAGAAAAACTGTTTTTT. Protein sequence: CASSYSGGGGEKLFF.

This clone was detected a few times. The chain has TRBV5-1 and TRBJ2-6; the D is unclear. Germline V CDR1 and CDR2: SGHRS, YFSETQ. The CDR3 spans 15 residues. V was pared by 0 bases and J by 1 base, with 5 bases between. The CDR3 sequence is CASSLVRSGANVLTF. In DNA form, the CDR3 reads TGCGCCAGCAGCTTGGTCCGTTCTGGGGCCAACGTCCTGACTTTC.

The V call is TRBV10-2, the J call TRBJ1-5; perhaps TRBD1 as D (6 bases). CDR1 is WSHSY, CDR2 SAAADI, per germline. The ends were cut back, 6 bases at V and 3 bases at J, with 12 bases in the middle. The CDR3 is made up of 14 amino acids. CDR3 in DNA: TGCGCCAGCAGCAACACAGGGCACAATCAGCCCCAGCATTTT. This encodes CASSNTGHNQPQHF.

The chain couples TRBV19 to TRBJ1-5; TRBD1 agrees at 7 bases. Unmatched junction bases numbered 8, after V lost 5 bases and J lost 1 base. Germline CDR1 LNHDA, CDR2 SQIVND (reference sequence). The CDR3 totals 16 residues. For the CDR3, the DNA is TGTGCCAGTAGTTCAAAGGGGGCGTACAGCAATCAGCCCCAGCATTTT. Translating it yields CASSSKGAYSNQPQHF.

The rearrangement joins TRBV14 to TRBJ1-1; 10 nucleotides align to TRBD1. Unmatched junction bases numbered 4, after V lost 4 bases and J lost 5 bases. The CDR3 sequence is 14 residues long. CDR1 and CDR2 (germline): SGHDN, FVKESK. CDR3 in amino acids: CASSPRTGGTEAFF. CDR3 DNA sequence: TGTGCCAGCAGCCCTCGGACAGGGGGGACTGAAGCTTTCTTT. The full variable domain, its missing parts supplied by reference TRBV14 and TRBJ1-1, is EAGVTQFPSHSVIEKGQTVTLRCDPISGHDNLYWYRRVMGKEIKFLLHFVKESKQDESGMPNNRFLAERTGGTYSTLKVQPAELEDSGVYFCASSPRTGGTEAFFGQGTRLTVV.

V usage is TRBV27 and J usage is TRBJ1-2; 7 bases agree with TRBD1. Trimming removed 2 bases from V and 8 bases from J; junction bases left unmatched: 11. This CDR3 is built from 15 residues. CDR1 and CDR2 from the germline V gene are MNHEY and SMNVEV (reference sequence). This CDR3 reads CASSLGSQGVRGYTF. The CDR3 coding sequence is TGTGCCAGCAGTTTAGGTTCCCAGGGGGTTAGGGGCTACACCTTC.

The genes are TRBV6-5 and TRBJ1-2; TRBD1 agrees at 8 bases. Germline CDR1 MNHEY, CDR2 SVGAGI. The junction had 6 bases not matched to a gene; V was cut back by 2 bases and J by 10 bases. The CDR3 spans 13 residues. CDR3 coding DNA: TGTGCCAGCAGTTACGGACAGGGAAATGACTACACCTTC. It codes for CASSYGQGNDYTF.

The chain carries TRBV7-8 and TRBJ1-4, with D uncertain. The germline gives CDR1 SGHVS, CDR2 FQNEAQ. V shed 1 base and J shed 4 bases, with 7 bases lying between them. This CDR3 comprises 14 residues. The CDR3, as DNA: TGTGCCAGCAGCTTAGGCCCGGTTAATGAAAAACTGTTTTTT. Protein: CASSLGPVNEKLFF.

V usage is TRBV5-1 and J usage is TRBJ1-2; possibly TRBD1 for D (6 bases). Trimming took off 4 bases at V and 0 bases at J, with 16 bases between the two ends. Germline V CDR1 and CDR2: SGHRS, YFSETQ. This CDR3 spans 16 amino acids. The CDR3 is CASSHGRGRANYGYTF. In DNA form, the CDR3 reads TGCGCCAGCAGCCACGGCAGGGGTCGAGCTAACTATGGCTACACCTTC. The entire variable domain, with the rest obtained from reference TRBV5-1 and TRBJ1-2, is as follows: KAGVTQTPRYLIKTRGQQVTLSCSPISGHRSVSWYQQTPGQGLQFLFEYFSETQRNKGNFPGRFSGRQFSNSRSEMNVSTLELGDSALYLCASSHGRGRANYGYTFGSGTRLTVV.

The J gene is TRBJ2-2, the V gene TRBV4-2; 8 positions agree with TRBD1. V was pared by 0 bases and J by 4 bases, with 4 bases of the junction left unmatched. CDR3 size: 16 residues. In germline, CDR1 is LGHNA, CDR2 YNFKEQ. The CDR3 nucleotides read TGTGCCAGCAGCCAAGAGAAGACAGGGGTCACCGGGGAGCTGTTTTTT. Its protein is CASSQEKTGVTGELFF.

The chain has TRBV6-5 and TRBJ2-5, with 8 bases identical to TRBD2. Germline V CDR1 and CDR2: MNHEY, SVGAGI. V lost 7 bases to trimming and J lost 2 bases; unmatched junction nucleotides: 9. The CDR3 spans 15 residues. CDR3 loop: CASMGAGGEQETQYF. CDR3 sequence (DNA): TGTGCCAGCATGGGGGCGGGGGGCGAGCAAGAGACCCAGTACTTC.

The genes are TRBV2 and TRBJ2-3, with D possibly matching TRBD2 (5 bases). The germline V and J ends were trimmed by 6 bases and 5 bases, with 18 bases remaining between them. This CDR3 region has 15 residues. Germline V gives CDR1 SNHLY, CDR2 FYNNEI. CDR3 amino acids: CASSPNRGIGDTQYF. CDR3 bases: TGTGCCAGCAGCCCAAACCGGGGAATTGGAGATACGCAGTATTTT.

The chain couples TRBV4-2 to TRBJ1-2, with a tentative D call TRBD1 (5 bases). CDR3 length: 17 amino acids. V was pared by 3 bases and J by 3 bases, with 20 bases between. The germline V gene encodes CDR1 LGHNA and CDR2 YNFKEQ. The CDR3 DNA is TGTGCCAGCAGCCAGGTTGGCGGGACCTTGAGGGACTATGGCTACACCTTC. Translated: CASSQVGGTLRDYGYTF.

This chain joins TRBV4-2 and TRBJ2-3; D is uncertain. The germline V and J ends were trimmed by 0 bases and 2 bases, with 9 bases remaining between them. Germline V gene lookup returns CDR1 LGHNA and CDR2 YNFKEQ. The CDR3 length is 15 residues. The CDR3 DNA is TGTGCCAGCAGCCAAGATTCAGGAAACACAGATACGCAGTATTTT. Amino acid sequence: CASSQDSGNTDTQYF.

V and J are TRBV12-3 or TRBV12-4 and TRBJ1-4; D is undetermined. The CDR3 runs 13 residues. The V and J ends lost 6 bases and 8 bases respectively, with 13 bases between them. As DNA, the CDR3 is TGTGCCAGCAGCCTTTCCGGGGAGGAAAAACTGTTTTTT. It codes for CASSLSGEEKLFF.

The chain recombines TRBV6-5 with TRBJ2-1; D uncertain. Germline V lookup: CDR1 MNHEY, CDR2 SVGAGI. Trimming took off 2 bases at V and 3 bases at J, with 14 bases between the two ends. This CDR3 region has 16 residues. The CDR3 coding sequence is TGTGCCAGCAGTTACCAGCTTGCGACGGGCTACAATGAGCAGTTCTTC. Encoded protein: CASSYQLATGYNEQFF.